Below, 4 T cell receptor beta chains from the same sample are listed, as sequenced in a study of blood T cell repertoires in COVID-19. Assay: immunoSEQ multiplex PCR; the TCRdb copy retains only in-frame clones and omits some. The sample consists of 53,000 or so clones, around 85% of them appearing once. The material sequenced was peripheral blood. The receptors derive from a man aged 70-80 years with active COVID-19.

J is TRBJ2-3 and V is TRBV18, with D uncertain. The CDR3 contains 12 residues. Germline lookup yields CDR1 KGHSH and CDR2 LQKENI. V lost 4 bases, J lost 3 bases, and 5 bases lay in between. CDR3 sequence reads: CASSLRTDTQYF. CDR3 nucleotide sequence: TGTGCCAGCTCACTGAGGACAGATACGCAGTATTTT.

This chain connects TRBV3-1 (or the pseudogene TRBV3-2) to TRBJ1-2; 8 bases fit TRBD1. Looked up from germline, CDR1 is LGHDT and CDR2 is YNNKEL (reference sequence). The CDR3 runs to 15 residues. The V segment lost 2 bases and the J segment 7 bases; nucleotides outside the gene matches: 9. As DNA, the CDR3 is TGTGCCAGCAGCCAATCAAGTTGGACAGGGACTGGCTACACCTTC. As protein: CASSQSSWTGTGYTF.

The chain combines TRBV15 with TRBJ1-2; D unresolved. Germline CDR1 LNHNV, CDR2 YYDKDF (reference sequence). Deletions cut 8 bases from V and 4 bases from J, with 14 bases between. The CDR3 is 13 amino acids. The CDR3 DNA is TGTGCCACCGCCTCCAAGACTGGCTATGGCTACACCTTC. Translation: CATASKTGYGYTF.

The CDR3 region has the DNA TGTGCCAGCAGACAGGGGGGTTCGGAGACCCAGTACTTC. Protein: CASRQGGSETQYF. The rearrangement joins TRBV11-3 to TRBJ2-5, with TRBD1 matching over 8 bases. The CDR3 sequence is 13 residues long. V dropped 6 bases and J dropped 5; count of bases not matched to a gene: 5. Germline V gene lookup returns CDR1 SGHNT and CDR2 YENEEA.